The 27 T cell receptor beta chains listed next were all sequenced from one sample in a study of cytomegalovirus exposure and HLA in healthy donors. Researchers ran the PCR with 60 Vbeta and 13 Jbeta primers. TCRdb's copy holds only in-frame clones and misses some; the assay was immunoSEQ multiplex PCR. This sample has some 150,000 clones, with around 81% found just once. Sequencing used PBMCs. Receptors originate from a woman aged 40 to 50 in good health and CMV-seropositive.

The rearrangement uses TRBV4-2 and TRBJ1-2; D ambiguous. Germline V gene sequence: CDR1 LGHNA, CDR2 YNFKEQ. Trimming took 1 base from V and 8 from J, leaving 20 bases between them. The CDR3 length is 16 residues. Written as DNA, the CDR3 is TGTGCCAGCAGCCAAGGGTCGACTGCTGGTGTTGTGGGCTACACCTTC. It specifies CASSQGSTAGVVGYTF.

This clone occurred a few times. This chain joins TRBV30 and TRBJ1-6, with 10 bases identical to TRBD1. Per the germline V gene, CDR1 is GTSNPN and CDR2 is SVGIG (reference sequence). V shed 6 bases, J shed 9 bases, and the junction held 14 bases outside the gene matches. The CDR3 sequence is 16 residues long. The CDR3 here is CACHPRPGQGISPLHF. The CDR3 DNA reads as TGTGCCTGCCACCCTAGGCCGGGACAGGGGATTTCACCCCTCCACTTT. The variable domain in full, completed from reference TRBV30 and TRBJ1-6, reads SQTIHQWPATLVQPVGSPLSLECTVEGTSNPNLYWYRQAAGRGLQLLFYSVGIGQISSEVPQNLSASRPQDRQFILSSKKLLLSDSGFYLCACHPRPGQGISPLHFGNGTRLTVT.

The genes are TRBV5-6 and TRBJ1-3; tentatively, D is TRBD1 (6 bases). The CDR3 is made up of 17 amino acids. From germline, CDR1 is SGHDT and CDR2 YYEEEE. V shed 1 base and J shed 1 base, with 15 bases lying between them. This chain's CDR3 is CASSLLGAGPSGNTIYF. The CDR3 DNA follows: TGTGCCAGCAGCTTGTTGGGGGCAGGGCCTTCTGGAAACACCATATATTTT. The complete variable domain, with remaining parts taken from reference TRBV5-6 and TRBJ1-3, reads DAGVTQSPTHLIKTRGQQVTLRCSPKSGHDTVSWYQQALGQGPQFIFQYYEEEERQRGNFPDRFSGHQFPNYSSELNVNALLLGDSALYLCASSLLGAGPSGNTIYFGEGSWLTVV.

The rearrangement uses TRBV5-5 and TRBJ1-1; 8 nucleotides match TRBD1. Trimming took 4 bases from V and 1 from J; bases not matched to a gene: 6. CDR1 SGHKS and CDR2 YYEKEE come from the germline V gene (reference sequence). This CDR3 region has 15 residues. Written as DNA, the CDR3 is TGTGCCAGCAGCCTAGTGACAGGGGCGAACACTGAAGCTTTCTTT. It yields the protein CASSLVTGANTEAFF. Full variable domain (missing parts from reference TRBV5-5 and TRBJ1-1): DAGVTQSPTHLIKTRGQQVTLRCSPISGHKSVSWYQQVLGQGPQFIFQYYEKEERGRGNFPDRFSARQFPNYSSELNVNALLLGDSALYLCASSLVTGANTEAFFGQGTRLTVV.

This clone has just a few counts. The gene calls are TRBV28 and TRBJ2-2, with D possibly TRBD2 on 6 matching bases. Germline V CDR1 and CDR2: MDHEN, SYDVKM. This CDR3 is built from 15 residues. The V and J ends lost 5 bases and 1 base respectively, with 11 bases between them. The CDR3 here is CASSRLGGNTGELFF. In DNA form, the CDR3 reads TGTGCCAGCAGTCGTCTGGGGGGGAACACCGGGGAGCTGTTTTTT.

Here the CDR3 reads CASSFGGSYEQYF. The CDR3 nucleotides are TGTGCCAGCAGTTTCGGCGGTTCCTACGAGCAGTACTTC. The gene calls are TRBV27 and TRBJ2-7; no clear D. V shed 3 bases and J shed 1 base, with 7 bases lying between them. From germline, CDR1 is MNHEY and CDR2 SMNVEV (reference sequence). The CDR3 is 13 amino acids.

J is TRBJ2-3 and V is TRBV18; 8 positions match TRBD1. V shed 4 bases, J shed 0 bases, and the junction held 6 bases outside the gene matches. Germline assignment: CDR1 KGHSH and CDR2 LQKENI. CDR3 length: 16 amino acids. The CDR3 DNA reads TGTGCCAGCTCACTAAAGACAGGGGCGAGCACAGATACGCAGTATTTT. Translated: CASSLKTGASTDTQYF.

V is TRBV7-2 and J is TRBJ2-7; unclear D gene. Germline lookup yields CDR1 SGHTA and CDR2 FQGNSA. V was pared by 4 bases and J by 6 bases, with 16 bases between. The CDR3 totals 14 residues. The chain's CDR3 is CASSYATTSSEQYF. The CDR3 DNA reads as TGTGCCAGCAGCTACGCGACAACCAGCAGCGAGCAGTACTTC.

The rearrangement links TRBV28 to TRBJ1-5; D call uncertain. The germline V and J ends were trimmed by 7 bases and 4 bases, with 17 bases remaining between them. The germline V gene encodes CDR1 MDHEN and CDR2 SYDVKM. This CDR3 has 15 residues. The CDR3 spells CASTPSAGKNQPQHF. The DNA for the CDR3 is TGTGCCAGCACCCCTTCTGCGGGGAAAAATCAGCCCCAGCATTTT.

The rearrangement uses TRBV10-2 and TRBJ2-7; D is perhaps TRBD2 (5 bases). Trimming removed 8 bases from V and 0 bases from J, with 8 bases in between. The germline V gene encodes CDR1 WSHSY and CDR2 SAAADI. The CDR3 loop spans 12 amino acids. This CDR3 is CASQGSSYEQYF. CDR3 nucleotide sequence: TGCGCCAGCCAAGGGAGCTCCTACGAGCAGTACTTC.

The rearrangement joins TRBV27 to TRBJ1-2; 11 nucleotides match TRBD1. Germline trimming cut 6 bases from V and 3 bases from J; bases unmatched to any gene: 9. This CDR3 is built from 16 residues. Germline loops: CDR1 MNHEY, CDR2 SMNVEV (reference sequence). Here the CDR3 reads CASRRTGQGAHYGYTF. CDR3 DNA sequence: TGTGCCAGCAGACGAACAGGACAGGGGGCACACTATGGCTACACCTTC.

This clone has a handful of counts. The chain is built from TRBV28 and TRBJ2-7, with a tentative D call TRBD1 (6 bases). Trimming cost V 4 bases and J 0 bases, with 13 bases left between them. This CDR3 is 15 amino acids long. CDR1 is MDHEN, CDR2 SYDVKM, per germline. CDR3: CASSSDSSVSYEQYF. The CDR3 DNA is TGTGCCAGCAGTTCGGACAGCTCCGTCTCCTACGAGCAGTACTTC.

This sequence joins TRBV5-1 and TRBJ1-2; 9 bases are a match to TRBD1. J gave up 6 bases and V 3 bases, and 9 bases lay outside the gene matches. CDR1 and CDR2 (germline): SGHRS, YFSETQ. The CDR3 is made up of 15 amino acids. In DNA form, the CDR3 reads TGCGCCAGCAGCTCGCGACAGGGGGTAAGCGATGGCTACACCTTC. It specifies CASSSRQGVSDGYTF.

The rearrangement uses TRBV10-1 and TRBJ2-7; D is undetermined. V lost 9 bases, J lost 0 bases, and 15 bases lay in between. Germline CDR1 reads WNHNN; CDR2 reads SYGVQD (reference sequence). The CDR3 spans 14 residues. The CDR3 DNA is TGCGCCAGGAACTTCGCCGTGAGCTCCTACGAGCAGTACTTC. Translated, it gives CARNFAVSSYEQYF.

The rearrangement joins TRBV7-9 to TRBJ1-1; 7 positions agree with TRBD1. Unmatched junction bases numbered 7, after V lost 5 bases and J lost 1 base. The CDR3 sequence is 15 residues long. From germline, CDR1 is SEHNR and CDR2 FQNEAQ (reference sequence). This CDR3 reads CASSTLQGPNTEAFF. The CDR3 nucleotides are TGTGCCAGCAGCACCCTACAGGGGCCGAACACTGAAGCTTTCTTT.

The chain joins TRBV9 to TRBJ2-2; unclear D gene. The CDR3 runs 14 residues. Germline lookup yields CDR1 SGDLS and CDR2 YYNGEE. Trimming removed 1 base from V and 2 bases from J, with 6 bases in between. DNA for the CDR3: TGTGCCAGCAGCGTAAGACTCAACACCGGGGAGCTGTTTTTT. This sequence encodes CASSVRLNTGELFF. Supplemented by reference TRBV9 and TRBJ2-2, the full variable domain reads DSGVTQTPKHLITATGQRVTLRCSPRSGDLSVYWYQQSLDQGLQFLIQYYNGEERAKGNILERFSAQQFPDLHSELNLSSLELGDSALYFCASSVRLNTGELFFGEGSRLTVL.

V usage is TRBV15 and J usage is TRBJ2-7; D is uncertain. Germline CDR1 is LNHNV and CDR2 is YYDKDF (reference sequence). The CDR3 consists of 15 residues. Trimming took 2 bases from V and 1 from J, leaving 12 bases between them. CDR3 nucleotide sequence: TGTGCCACCAGCAGAACATCCTCGGGTTCCTACGAGCAGTACTTC. Translated, it gives CATSRTSSGSYEQYF.

V usage is TRBV6-6 and J usage is TRBJ2-2; the match to TRBD1 covers 7 bases. Losses at the gene ends were 5 bases for V and 6 bases for J; bases not matched to a gene: 9. Germline V lookup: CDR1 MNHNY, CDR2 SVGAGI (reference sequence). This CDR3 has 15 amino acids. The CDR3: CASSAPGQSPGELFF. CDR3 nucleotides: TGTGCCAGCAGTGCACCGGGACAGAGCCCCGGGGAGCTGTTTTTT.

V usage is TRBV25-1 and J usage is TRBJ2-7; a possible D gene is TRBD1 (7 bases). Looked up from germline, CDR1 is MGHDK and CDR2 is SYGVNS. Trimming stripped 3 bases from V and 0 bases from J, with 18 bases between. This CDR3 is built from 17 residues. For the CDR3, the DNA is TGTGCCAGCAGTGATGAAGGCAGGGGGAGGAGCTCCTACGAGCAGTACTTC. Amino acid sequence: CASSDEGRGRSSYEQYF.

The V and J genes are TRBV14 and TRBJ1-1; perhaps TRBD1 as D (5 bases). Germline V CDR1 and CDR2: SGHDN, FVKESK. Trimming removed 6 bases at V and 9 bases at J, with 26 bases between. This CDR3 comprises 16 residues. The chain's CDR3 is CASSHWGVREDGKAFF. The CDR3 region has the DNA TGTGCCAGCAGTCATTGGGGGGTCAGGGAGGATGGGAAAGCTTTCTTT.

V usage is TRBV27 and J usage is TRBJ1-2; possible D gene TRBD1, 5 bases. Germline V lookup: CDR1 MNHEY, CDR2 SMNVEV (reference sequence). V lost 6 bases to trimming and J lost 6 bases, with 23 bases between them. The CDR3 runs to 16 residues. CDR3 nucleotide sequence: TGTGCCAGCAGCCCTTACCCGGCAGGGAACTCAAATGGCTACACCTTC. Translated: CASSPYPAGNSNGYTF.

This clone was counted a single time. This chain connects TRBV30 to TRBJ2-7; the match to TRBD1 covers 11 bases. The CDR3 spans 15 residues. V was pared by 2 bases and J by 3 bases, with 6 bases of the junction left unmatched. Germline lookup yields CDR1 GTSNPN and CDR2 SVGIG (reference sequence). CDR3: CAWSLTGTGGYEQYF. DNA for the CDR3: TGTGCCTGGAGTCTTACCGGGACAGGGGGCTACGAGCAGTACTTC.

This clone has at least ten counts. V is TRBV5-1 and J is TRBJ2-7; the match to TRBD1 covers 12 bases. The germline gives CDR1 SGHRS, CDR2 YFSETQ. This CDR3 spans 18 amino acids. The junction had 13 bases not matched to a gene; V was cut back by 3 bases and J by 3 bases. This CDR3 is CASSSRPGTGGFHYEQYF. In nucleotides, the CDR3 is TGCGCCAGCAGCTCCCGACCCGGGACAGGGGGCTTCCACTACGAGCAGTACTTC.

J is TRBJ2-3 and V is TRBV4-1; 7 bases match TRBD1. J gave up 1 base and V 3 bases, and 4 bases lay outside the gene matches. The CDR3 loop spans 15 amino acids. The germline V gene has CDR1 MGHRA and CDR2 YSYEKL. CDR3 sequence: CASSQTGTGTDTQYF. The DNA of the CDR3 is TGCGCCAGCAGCCAGACCGGGACAGGCACAGATACGCAGTATTTT.

The rearrangement uses TRBV28 and TRBJ1-5; 9 bases are a match to TRBD1. This CDR3 is built from 19 residues. Germline V gene lookup returns CDR1 MDHEN and CDR2 SYDVKM. V shed 6 bases, J shed 0 bases, and the junction held 15 bases outside the gene matches. The CDR3 loop reads CASSPLGGQGSGSNQPQHF. DNA of the CDR3: TGTGCCAGCAGCCCCTTGGGGGGACAGGGTTCGGGTAGCAATCAGCCCCAGCATTTT.

The V and J genes are TRBV28 and TRBJ2-7; TRBD1 is a possible D gene (6 bases). The V gene's germline CDR1 is MDHEN and CDR2 SYDVKM. The V and J ends lost 4 bases and 5 bases respectively, with 18 bases between them. The CDR3 has 15 amino acids. The CDR3 protein is CASSSPSTGLDEQYF. CDR3 nucleotide sequence: TGTGCCAGCAGTTCTCCCTCAACAGGGTTGGACGAGCAGTACTTC.

The chain employs TRBV2 and TRBJ1-2; D ambiguous. Germline CDR1 is SNHLY and CDR2 is FYNNEI. V was trimmed by 7 bases and J by 0 bases, leaving 21 bases between them. The CDR3 extends over 17 amino acids. The CDR3: CASTYQVATETNYGYTF. The CDR3 region has the DNA TGTGCCAGCACCTATCAAGTGGCCACAGAAACTAACTATGGCTACACCTTC.